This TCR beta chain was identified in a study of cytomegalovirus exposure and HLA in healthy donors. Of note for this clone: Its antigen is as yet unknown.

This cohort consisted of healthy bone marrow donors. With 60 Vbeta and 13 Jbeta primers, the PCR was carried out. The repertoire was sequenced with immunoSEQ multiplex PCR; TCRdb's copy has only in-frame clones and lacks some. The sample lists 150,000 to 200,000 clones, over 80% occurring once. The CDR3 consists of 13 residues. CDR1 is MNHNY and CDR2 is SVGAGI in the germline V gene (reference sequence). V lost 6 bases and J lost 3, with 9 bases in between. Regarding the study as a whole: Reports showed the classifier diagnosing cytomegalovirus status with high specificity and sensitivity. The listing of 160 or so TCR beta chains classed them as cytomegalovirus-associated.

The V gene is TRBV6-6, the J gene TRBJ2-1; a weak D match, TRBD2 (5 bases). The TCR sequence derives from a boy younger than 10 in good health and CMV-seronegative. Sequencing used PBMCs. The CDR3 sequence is CASSRRGYNEQFF. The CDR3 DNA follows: TGTGCCAGCAGCCGCCGGGGCTACAATGAGCAGTTCTTC.